Listed below are T cell receptor beta chains from one sample, sequenced in a study of T cell repertoires in cytomegalovirus infection. TCRdb re-called the reads through MiXCR, storing one row per CDR3 protein. The sample shows roughly 920,000 distinct CDR3 sequences, around 31% of them seen only once. These receptors' antigens are unknown. This specimen was cultured CD8+ T cells from PBMCs, taken from culture after CMV antigen stimulation. These receptors were taken from a human donor in good health (CMV status not recorded). Some clones in this sample may be carry-over from other donors' samples. Each CDR3 is given with its conserved first and last residue. The D gene is left open where the match is weak. Clone size is stated in some rows and not others, as once, few, many or a class when expanded.

CDR3,DNA,J,D,size,V
CASSQDSAAKNIQYF,TGCGCCAGCAGCCAAGATTCCGCGGCCAAAAACATTCAGTACTTC,TRBJ2-4,NA,once,TRBV4-1
CASSLVGGGRILHGYTF,TGCGCCAGCAGCTTGGTCGGGGGGGGTAGGATACTTCATGGCTACACCTTC,TRBJ1-2,NA,NA,TRBV5-1
CASSSQRQGAMNTEAFF,TGTGCCAGCAGTTCTCAGAGACAGGGGGCGATGAACACTGAAGCTTTCTTT,TRBJ1-1,TRBD1,many,TRBV7-2
CACSLRGAGNQPQHF,TGTGCCTGCAGCCTCCGGGGCGCCGGCAATCAGCCCCAGCATTTT,TRBJ1-5,NA,NA,TRBV7-2
CASSQRGTVGYEQYF,TGCGCCAGCAGCCAAAGGGGGACAGTCGGATACGAGCAGTACTTC,TRBJ2-7,TRBD1,few,TRBV4-1
CASSLPAGQMNTEAFF,TGTGCCAGCAGCTTACCTGCCGGACAGATGAACACTGAAGCTTTCTTT,TRBJ1-1,NA,NA,TRBV7-9
CATSEPGSTDTQYF,TGTGCCACCAGTGAACCGGGAAGCACAGATACGCAGTATTTT,TRBJ2-3,NA,many,TRBV24-1
CASSYARGQYTEAFF,TGTGCCAGCAGTTACGCTAGAGGACAGTACACTGAAGCTTTCTTT,TRBJ1-1,NA,NA,TRBV6-2/TRBV6-3
CASSSEVDTEAFF,TGTGCCAGCAGCTCAGAAGTAGACACTGAAGCTTTCTTT,TRBJ1-1,NA,NA,TRBV7-9
CASSFPTSETSQGANEQFF,TGTGCCAGCAGCTTCCCGACTAGCGAAACATCCCAGGGGGCTAATGAGCAGTTCTTC,TRBJ2-1,NA,few,TRBV7-6
CASSVVRGENTGELFF,TGTGCCAGCAGCGTAGTGCGGGGGGAGAACACCGGGGAGCTGTTTTTT,TRBJ2-2,TRBD2,NA,TRBV9
CATSETWAGTQYF,TGTGCCACCAGTGAAACTTGGGCGGGTACGCAGTATTTT,TRBJ2-3,NA,few,TRBV24-1
CASSVRGGETQYF,TGTGCCAGCAGCGTGAGGGGGGGAGAGACCCAGTACTTC,TRBJ2-5,NA,NA,TRBV13
CASSEWQGTNYGYTF,TGTGCCAGCAGTGAATGGCAGGGGACTAACTATGGCTACACCTTC,TRBJ1-2,NA,few,TRBV6-1
CASSVSGGEGFGGNSPLHF,TGTGCCAGCAGTGTGTCAGGGGGCGAAGGTTTCGGTGGTAATTCACCCCTCCACTTT,TRBJ1-6,TRBD1,NA,TRBV2
CASSLRPPAYEQYF,TGTGCCAGCAGCTTACGACCTCCCGCCTACGAGCAGTACTTC,TRBJ2-7,NA,many,TRBV7-6
CASSLQGLGGYTF,TGTGCCAGCAGTTTACAGGGGTTAGGCGGCTACACCTTC,TRBJ1-2,NA,few,TRBV12-3/TRBV12-4
CASSAGNSGELFF,TGTGCCAGCAGCGCCGGCAATTCCGGGGAGCTGTTTTTT,TRBJ2-2,NA,NA,TRBV9
CASSSRTRQGLSTGELFF,TGTGCCAGCAGCTCCCGAACCAGACAGGGTCTGAGCACCGGGGAGCTGTTTTTT,TRBJ2-2,TRBD1,many,TRBV7-9
CAPGSSGGLNEQFF,TGTGCCCCGGGGTCTAGCGGGGGGTTGAATGAGCAGTTCTTC,TRBJ2-1,TRBD2,few,TRBV7-9
CASSLGGLSREQYF,TGTGCCAGCAGTCTAGGGGGCCTGAGTCGCGAGCAGTACTTC,TRBJ2-7,TRBD1,NA,TRBV27
CASSVVEGRTEAFF,TGTGCCAGCAGCGTAGTTGAGGGGCGCACTGAAGCTTTCTTT,TRBJ1-1,NA,few,TRBV9
CASSLARTSAKTYNEQFF,TGTGCCAGCAGCTTAGCAAGGACTAGCGCCAAAACCTACAATGAGCAGTTCTTC,TRBJ2-1,TRBD2,NA,TRBV7-8
CASTPFKAQETQYF,TGTGCCAGCACGCCTTTTAAGGCGCAAGAGACCCAGTACTTC,TRBJ2-5,NA,few,TRBV6-6
CSGTGTGKEYGYTF,TGCAGTGGTACCGGGACAGGGAAGGAGTATGGCTACACCTTC,TRBJ1-2,TRBD1,few,TRBV20-1
CATSRERGPYNEQFF,TGTGCCACCAGCAGAGAAAGGGGGCCTTACAATGAGCAGTTCTTC,TRBJ2-1,TRBD1,many,TRBV15
CASSPGTGFDEQFF,TGTGCCAGCAGCCCGGGGACAGGGTTTGATGAGCAGTTCTTC,TRBJ2-1,TRBD1,many,TRBV27
CASRGGVNTGELFF,TGTGCCAGTAGGGGCGGTGTTAACACCGGGGAGCTGTTTTTT,TRBJ2-2,NA,few,TRBV19
CASSLGAGGSNQPQHF,TGTGCCAGCAGCTTAGGGGCAGGGGGAAGCAATCAGCCCCAGCATTTT,TRBJ1-5,TRBD1,NA,TRBV7-6
CATSDPDYGAPDTQYF,TGTGCCACCAGTGATCCGGATTACGGGGCCCCAGATACGCAGTATTTT,TRBJ2-3,NA,NA,TRBV24-1
CASSNAGGAVEQYF,TGTGCCAGCAGCAACGCAGGGGGCGCGGTCGAGCAGTACTTC,TRBJ2-7,TRBD1,NA,TRBV7-9
CASRLGGIDGYTF,TGTGCCAGCAGATTAGGGGGAATTGATGGCTACACCTTC,TRBJ1-2,NA,NA,TRBV12-3/TRBV12-4
CANRTNRDRGLYEQYF,TGTGCCAACAGAACCAACCGAGACAGGGGTCTCTACGAGCAGTACTTC,TRBJ2-7,TRBD1,NA,TRBV6-6
CASSPRVGETQYF,TGTGCCAGCAGCCCTAGGGTCGGAGAGACCCAGTACTTC,TRBJ2-5,NA,many,TRBV7-2
CASSLGPGTGNTIYF,TGTGCCAGCAGCTTGGGTCCCGGGACTGGAAACACCATATATTTT,TRBJ1-3,NA,NA,TRBV5-5
CASRFQGQGNEQFF,TGTGCCAGTAGATTTCAGGGACAGGGAAATGAGCAGTTCTTC,TRBJ2-1,TRBD1,NA,TRBV19
CASSVGWNTEAFF,TGTGCCAGCAGTGTAGGGTGGAACACTGAAGCTTTCTTT,TRBJ1-1,NA,NA,TRBV27
CSVETGLASTDTQYF,TGCAGCGTTGAAACGGGGCTAGCAAGCACAGATACGCAGTATTTT,TRBJ2-3,NA,few,TRBV29-1
CASSLGHFGLVDKNIQYF,TGTGCCAGCAGCCTTGGACATTTTGGACTAGTGGACAAAAACATTCAGTACTTC,TRBJ2-4,TRBD2,NA,TRBV6-6
CASSSGLPIAGYTF,TGTGCCAGCAGCTCGGGACTGCCCATCGCTGGCTACACCTTC,TRBJ1-2,NA,NA,TRBV11-2